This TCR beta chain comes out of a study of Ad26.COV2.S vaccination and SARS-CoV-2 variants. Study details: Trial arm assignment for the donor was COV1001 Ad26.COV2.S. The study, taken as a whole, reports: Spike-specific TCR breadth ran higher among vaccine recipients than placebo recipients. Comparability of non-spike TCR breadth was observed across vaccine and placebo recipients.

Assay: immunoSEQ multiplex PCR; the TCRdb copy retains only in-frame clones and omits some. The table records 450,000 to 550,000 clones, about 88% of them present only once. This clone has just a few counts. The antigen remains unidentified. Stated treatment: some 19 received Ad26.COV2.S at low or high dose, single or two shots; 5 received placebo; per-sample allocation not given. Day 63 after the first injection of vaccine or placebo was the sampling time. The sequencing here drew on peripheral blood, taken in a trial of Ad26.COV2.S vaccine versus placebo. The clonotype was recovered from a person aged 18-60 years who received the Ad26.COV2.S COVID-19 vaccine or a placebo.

For the CDR3, the DNA is TGTGCCAGCAGTCCGTGGGGAGTACGTAGTCAGCCCCAGCATTTT. Translation gives CASSPWGVRSQPQHF. The chain couples TRBV28 to TRBJ1-5; D gene uncertain. The CDR3 sequence is 15 residues long. Trimming removed 5 bases from V and 6 bases from J, with 17 bases in between. CDR1 and CDR2 from the germline V gene are MDHEN and SYDVKM. Supplemented by reference TRBV28 and TRBJ1-5, the full variable domain reads DVKVTQSSRYLVKRTGEKVFLECVQDMDHENMFWYRQDPGLGLRLIYFSYDVKMKEKGDIPEGYSVSREKKERFSLILESASTNQTSMYLCASSPWGVRSQPQHFGDGTRLSIL.